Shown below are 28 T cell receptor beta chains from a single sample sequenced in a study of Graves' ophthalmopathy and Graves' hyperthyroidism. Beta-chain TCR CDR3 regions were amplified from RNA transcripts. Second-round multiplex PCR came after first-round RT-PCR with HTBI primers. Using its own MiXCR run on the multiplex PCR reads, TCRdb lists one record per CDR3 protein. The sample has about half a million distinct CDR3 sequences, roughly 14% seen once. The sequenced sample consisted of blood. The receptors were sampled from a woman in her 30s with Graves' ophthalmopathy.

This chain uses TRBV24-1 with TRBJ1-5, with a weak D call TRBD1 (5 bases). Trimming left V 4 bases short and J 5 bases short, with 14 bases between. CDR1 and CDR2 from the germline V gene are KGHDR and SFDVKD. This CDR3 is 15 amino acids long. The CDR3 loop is CATSETGASHQPQHF. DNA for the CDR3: TGTGCCACCAGTGAAACCGGGGCCTCCCATCAGCCCCAGCATTTT.

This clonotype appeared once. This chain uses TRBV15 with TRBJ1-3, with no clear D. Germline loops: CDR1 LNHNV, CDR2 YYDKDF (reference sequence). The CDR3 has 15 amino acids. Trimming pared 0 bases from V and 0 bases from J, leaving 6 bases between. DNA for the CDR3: TGTGCCACCAGCAGAGATACAGTCTCTGGAAACACCATATATTTT. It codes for CATSRDTVSGNTIYF.

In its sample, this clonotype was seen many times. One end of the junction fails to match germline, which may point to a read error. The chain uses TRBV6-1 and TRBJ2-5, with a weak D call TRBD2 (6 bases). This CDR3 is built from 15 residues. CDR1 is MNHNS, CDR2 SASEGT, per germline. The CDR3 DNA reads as TGTGCCAGCACCCCCGGGGGAGTTGGAGCAGAGACCCAGTGCTTC. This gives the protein CASTPGGVGAETQCF.

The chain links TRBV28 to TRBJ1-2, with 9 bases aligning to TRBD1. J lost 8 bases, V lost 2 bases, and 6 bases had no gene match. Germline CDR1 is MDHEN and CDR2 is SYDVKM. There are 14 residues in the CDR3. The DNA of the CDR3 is TGTGCCAGCAGTTTACCAGCAGGGACAGGGGGCTACACCTTC. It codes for CASSLPAGTGGYTF.

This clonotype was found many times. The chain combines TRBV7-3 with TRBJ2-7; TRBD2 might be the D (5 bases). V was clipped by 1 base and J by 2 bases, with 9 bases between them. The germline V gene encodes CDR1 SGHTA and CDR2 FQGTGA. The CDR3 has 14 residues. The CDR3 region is CASSLMPGTYEQYF. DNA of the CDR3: TGTGCCAGCAGCTTAATGCCGGGAACCTACGAGCAGTACTTC.

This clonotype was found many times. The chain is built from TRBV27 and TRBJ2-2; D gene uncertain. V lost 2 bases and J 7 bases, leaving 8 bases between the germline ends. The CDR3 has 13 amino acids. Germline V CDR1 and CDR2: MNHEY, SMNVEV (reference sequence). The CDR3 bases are TGTGCCAGCAGTTTAAAATGGCTCGGGGAGCTGTTTTTT. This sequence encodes CASSLKWLGELFF.

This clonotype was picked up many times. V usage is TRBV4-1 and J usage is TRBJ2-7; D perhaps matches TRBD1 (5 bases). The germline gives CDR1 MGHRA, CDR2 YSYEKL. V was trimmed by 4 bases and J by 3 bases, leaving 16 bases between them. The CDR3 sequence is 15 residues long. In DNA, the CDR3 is TGCGCCAGCAGCCTAATAGACAGCCAGGGCTACGAGCAGTACTTC. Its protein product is CASSLIDSQGYEQYF.

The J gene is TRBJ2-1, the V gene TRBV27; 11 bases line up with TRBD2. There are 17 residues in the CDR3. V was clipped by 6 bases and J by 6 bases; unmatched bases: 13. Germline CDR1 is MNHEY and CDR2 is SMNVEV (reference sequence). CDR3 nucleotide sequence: TGTGCCAGCAGCTTCCGGGATAGCGGGAGGGCCTGCAATGAGCAGTTCTTC. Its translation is CASSFRDSGRACNEQFF.

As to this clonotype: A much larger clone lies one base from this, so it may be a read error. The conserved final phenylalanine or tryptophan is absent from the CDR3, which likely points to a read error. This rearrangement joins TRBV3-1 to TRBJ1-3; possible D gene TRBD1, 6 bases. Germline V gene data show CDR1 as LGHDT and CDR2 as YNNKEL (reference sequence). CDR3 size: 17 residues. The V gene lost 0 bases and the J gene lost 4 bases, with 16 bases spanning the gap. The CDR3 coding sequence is TGTGCCAGCAGCCAAGAACCCATGGCAGGGGTCGGAAACACCATATATGTT. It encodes CASSQEPMAGVGNTIYV.

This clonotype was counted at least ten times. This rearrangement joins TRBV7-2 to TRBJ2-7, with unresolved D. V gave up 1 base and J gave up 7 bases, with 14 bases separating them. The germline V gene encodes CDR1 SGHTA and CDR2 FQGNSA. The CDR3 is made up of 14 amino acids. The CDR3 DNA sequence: TGTGCCAGCAGCTTAGGGTCCTGGGCGATGGAGCAGTACTTC. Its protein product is CASSLGSWAMEQYF.

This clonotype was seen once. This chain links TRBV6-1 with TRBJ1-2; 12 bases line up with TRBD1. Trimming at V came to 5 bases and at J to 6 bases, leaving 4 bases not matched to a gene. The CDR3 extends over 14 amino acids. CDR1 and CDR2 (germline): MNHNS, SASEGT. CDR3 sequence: CASSTRDRGHGYTF. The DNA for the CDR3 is TGTGCCAGCAGTACCCGGGACAGGGGGCATGGCTACACCTTC.

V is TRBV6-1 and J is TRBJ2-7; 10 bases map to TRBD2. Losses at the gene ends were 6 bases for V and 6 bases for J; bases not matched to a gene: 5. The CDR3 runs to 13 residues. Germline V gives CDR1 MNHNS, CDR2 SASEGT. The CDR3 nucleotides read TGTGCCAGCAGCTCTAGCGGGAGTCCCGAGCAGTACTTC. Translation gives CASSSSGSPEQYF.

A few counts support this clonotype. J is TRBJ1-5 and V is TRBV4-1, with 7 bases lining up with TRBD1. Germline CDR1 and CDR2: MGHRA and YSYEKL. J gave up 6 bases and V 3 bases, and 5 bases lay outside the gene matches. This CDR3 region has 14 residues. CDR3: CASSQEGGGQPQHF. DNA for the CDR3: TGCGCCAGCAGCCAGGAAGGGGGCGGTCAGCCCCAGCATTTT.

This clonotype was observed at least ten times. The CDR3 loop reads CASSLGRTGNIQYF. The CDR3 DNA reads as TGTGCCAGCAGCTTAGGGAGGACAGGGAACATTCAGTACTTC. The chain joins TRBV7-2 to TRBJ2-4, with 8 bases lining up with TRBD1. Germline CDR1 is SGHTA and CDR2 is FQGNSA. The CDR3 is made up of 14 amino acids. Trimming removed 1 base from V and 7 bases from J; junction bases left unmatched: 3.

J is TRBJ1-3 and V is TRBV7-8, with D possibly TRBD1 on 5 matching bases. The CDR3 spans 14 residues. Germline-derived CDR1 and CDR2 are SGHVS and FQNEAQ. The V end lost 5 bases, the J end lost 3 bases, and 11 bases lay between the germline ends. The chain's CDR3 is CASSPGTLGNTIYF. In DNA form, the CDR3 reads TGTGCCAGCAGCCCGGGGACGCTTGGAAACACCATATATTTT. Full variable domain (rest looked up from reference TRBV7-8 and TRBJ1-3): GAGVSQSPRYKVAKRGQDVALRCDPISGHVSLFWYQQALGQGPEFLTYFQNEAQLDKSGLPSDRFFAERPEGSVSTLKIQRTQQEDSAVYLCASSPGTLGNTIYFGEGSWLTVV.

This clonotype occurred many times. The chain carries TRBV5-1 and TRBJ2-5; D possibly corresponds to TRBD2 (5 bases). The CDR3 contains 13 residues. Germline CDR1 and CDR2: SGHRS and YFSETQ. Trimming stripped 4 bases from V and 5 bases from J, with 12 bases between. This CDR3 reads CASSPGSGETQYF. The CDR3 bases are TGCGCCAGCAGCCCGGGGTCTGGGGAGACCCAGTACTTC.

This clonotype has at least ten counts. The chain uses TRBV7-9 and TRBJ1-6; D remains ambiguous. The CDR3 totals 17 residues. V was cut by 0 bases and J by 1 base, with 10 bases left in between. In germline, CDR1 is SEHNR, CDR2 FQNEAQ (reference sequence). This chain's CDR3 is CASSLASVESYNSPLHF. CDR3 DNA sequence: TGTGCCAGCAGCTTAGCGTCAGTGGAGTCCTATAATTCACCCCTCCACTTT.

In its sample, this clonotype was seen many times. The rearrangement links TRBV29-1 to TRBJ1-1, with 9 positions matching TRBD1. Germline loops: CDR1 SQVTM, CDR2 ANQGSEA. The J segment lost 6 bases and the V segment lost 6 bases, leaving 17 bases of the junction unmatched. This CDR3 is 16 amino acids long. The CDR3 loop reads CSVKSRDREGMPEAFF. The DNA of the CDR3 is TGCAGCGTCAAGTCCCGGGACAGGGAGGGAATGCCTGAAGCTTTCTTT.

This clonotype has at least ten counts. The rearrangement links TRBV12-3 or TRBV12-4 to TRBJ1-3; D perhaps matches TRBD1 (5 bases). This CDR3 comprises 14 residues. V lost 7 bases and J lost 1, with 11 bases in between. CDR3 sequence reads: CASTKTASGNTIYF. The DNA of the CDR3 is TGTGCCAGCACCAAGACAGCTTCTGGAAACACCATATATTTT.

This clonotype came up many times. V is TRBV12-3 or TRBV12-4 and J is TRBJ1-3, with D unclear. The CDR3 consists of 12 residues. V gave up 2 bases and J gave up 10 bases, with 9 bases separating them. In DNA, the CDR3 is TGTGCCAGCAGTTTACCCGCCAGTACCATATATTTT. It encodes CASSLPASTIYF.

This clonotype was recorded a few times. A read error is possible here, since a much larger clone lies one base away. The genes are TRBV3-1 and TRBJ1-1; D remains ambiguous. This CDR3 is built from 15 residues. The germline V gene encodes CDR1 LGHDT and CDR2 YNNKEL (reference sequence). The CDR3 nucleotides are TGTGCCTGCAGCCAAGACCGGCACCGGAACACTGAAGCTTTCTTT. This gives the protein CACSQDRHRNTEAFF.

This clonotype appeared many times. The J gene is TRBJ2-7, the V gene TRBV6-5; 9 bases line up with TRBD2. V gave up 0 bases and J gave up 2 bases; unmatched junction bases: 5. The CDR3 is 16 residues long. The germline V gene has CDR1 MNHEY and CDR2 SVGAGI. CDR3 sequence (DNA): TGTGCCAGCAGTTACTCCGCTAGCGGGATCCCCTACGAGCAGTACTTC. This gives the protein CASSYSASGIPYEQYF.

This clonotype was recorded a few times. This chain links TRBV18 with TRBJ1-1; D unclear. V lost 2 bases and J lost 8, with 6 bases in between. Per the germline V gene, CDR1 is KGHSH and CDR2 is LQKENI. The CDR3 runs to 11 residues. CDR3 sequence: CASSPIAEAFF. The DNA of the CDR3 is TGTGCCAGCTCACCAATAGCAGAAGCTTTCTTT.

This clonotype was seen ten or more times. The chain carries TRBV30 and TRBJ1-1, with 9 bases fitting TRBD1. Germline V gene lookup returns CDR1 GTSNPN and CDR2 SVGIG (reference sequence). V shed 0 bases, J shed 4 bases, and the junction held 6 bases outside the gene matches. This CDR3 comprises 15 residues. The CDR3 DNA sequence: TGTGCCTGGAGTGTACTGGGGACAGGGAGCACTGAAGCTTTCTTT. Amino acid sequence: CAWSVLGTGSTEAFF.

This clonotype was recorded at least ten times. The CDR3 coding sequence is TGTGCCAGCAGTGAATATGGAGCAGCTAGCGGTCAAGAGACCCAGTACTTC. Translated: CASSEYGAASGQETQYF. This chain uses TRBV25-1 with TRBJ2-5; 7 bases fit TRBD2. Trimming cost V 0 bases and J 2 bases; bases outside gene matches: 9. The CDR3 spans 17 residues. Germline CDR1 MGHDK, CDR2 SYGVNS.

CDR3 sequence reads: CASTATNYGYTF. The CDR3 nucleotides read TGTGCCAGCACAGCCACTAACTATGGCTACACCTTC. This sequence joins TRBV6-1 and TRBJ1-2; no clear D. In germline, CDR1 is MNHNS, CDR2 SASEGT. V was cut by 7 bases and J by 0 bases, with 6 bases left in between. CDR3 size: 12 residues.

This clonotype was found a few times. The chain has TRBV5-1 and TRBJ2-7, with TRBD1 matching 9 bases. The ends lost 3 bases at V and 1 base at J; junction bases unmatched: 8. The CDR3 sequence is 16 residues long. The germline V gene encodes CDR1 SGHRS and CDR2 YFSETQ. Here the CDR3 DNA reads TGCGCCAGCAGCTGGACCGGGACAGGGCAGTCCTACGAGCAGTACTTC. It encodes CASSWTGTGQSYEQYF.

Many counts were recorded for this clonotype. The CDR3 sequence: CASSKEGRRNTGELFF. CDR3 nucleotide sequence: TGTGCCAGCAGTAAGGAGGGACGTCGGAACACCGGGGAGCTGTTTTTT. The chain joins TRBV6-1 to TRBJ2-2; D might be TRBD2 (6 bases). CDR3 length: 16 amino acids. The V end was cut by 5 bases, the J end by 1 base, with 14 bases between. From germline, CDR1 is MNHNS and CDR2 SASEGT.